Listed here are 11 T cell receptor beta chains from one sample, sequenced in a study of blood T cell repertoires in COVID-19. Sequencing was performed with immunoSEQ multiplex PCR; in TCRdb, only in-frame clones are kept and a portion is missing. This table holds roughly 200,000 clones, around nine tenths found once. Sample: peripheral blood. These receptors all stem from a man over 45 with COVID-19, enrolled during active disease.

The rearrangement uses TRBV7-3 and TRBJ2-7; 8 bases match TRBD2. Germline trimming cut 5 bases from V and 3 bases from J; bases unmatched to any gene: 3. Germline V lookup: CDR1 SGHTA, CDR2 FQGTGA. This CDR3 comprises 13 residues. CDR3 nucleotide sequence: TGTGCCAGCAGCCTGGGACTAGACTACGAGCAGTACTTC. Its protein is CASSLGLDYEQYF.

The chain couples TRBV7-2 to TRBJ2-1, with D tentatively TRBD2 (6 bases). Trimming removed 3 bases from V and 9 bases from J, with 15 bases in between. The germline gives CDR1 SGHTA, CDR2 FQGNSA. This CDR3 has 14 amino acids. DNA of the CDR3: TGTGCCAGCAGCTTGGTAATCACTAGCTTTGAGCAGTTCTTC. This translates into CASSLVITSFEQFF.

The V and J genes are TRBV11-2 and TRBJ2-2; 7 nucleotides align to TRBD2. The germline V gene encodes CDR1 SGHAT and CDR2 FQNNGV. After removal of 3 bases from V and 5 bases from J, the junction contained 6 bases not matched to a gene. CDR3 length: 15 residues. CDR3 bases: TGTGCCAGCAGCTTTCCTAGCGGAGGGACCGGGGAGCTGTTTTTT. This sequence encodes CASSFPSGGTGELFF.

The chain combines TRBV6-6 with TRBJ2-6; D is perhaps TRBD1 (5 bases). The V end was cut by 9 bases, the J end by 0 bases, with 6 bases between. The CDR3 extends over 13 amino acids. Germline CDR1 reads MNHNY; CDR2 reads SVGAGI (reference sequence). The CDR3, as DNA: TGTGCCAGTCAGGGCTCTGGGGCCAACGTCCTGACTTTC. Amino acids: CASQGSGANVLTF.

This chain joins TRBV2 and TRBJ2-7, with TRBD1 matching over 9 bases. The CDR3 runs 16 residues. Germline V CDR1 and CDR2: SNHLY, FYNNEI. Trimming at V came to 0 bases and at J to 5 bases, leaving 8 bases not matched to a gene. The CDR3 spells CASSEALGQGVNEQYF. In nucleotides, the CDR3 is TGTGCCAGCAGTGAAGCGCTGGGACAGGGTGTCAACGAGCAGTACTTC. Filled out from reference TRBV2 and TRBJ2-7, the complete variable domain reads EPEVTQTPSHQVTQMGQEVILRCVPISNHLYFYWYRQILGQKVEFLVSFYNNEISEKSEIFDDQFSVERPDGSNFTLKIRSTKLEDSAMYFCASSEALGQGVNEQYFGPGTRLTVT.

This chain joins TRBV6-2 or TRBV6-3 and TRBJ1-2; the match to TRBD1 covers 8 bases. The V gene end was trimmed by 4 bases and the J gene end by 5 bases; junction bases not matched to a gene: 9. Germline V gene sequence: CDR1 MNHEY, CDR2 SVGEGT. This CDR3 comprises 15 residues. CDR3 nucleotides: TGTGCCAGCAGTTCAGACAGGGGAGCGCGGTATGGCTACACCTTC. As protein: CASSSDRGARYGYTF.

This chain connects TRBV2 to TRBJ2-2; TRBD1 matches at 10 bases. V dropped 8 bases and J dropped 5; count of bases not matched to a gene: 8. The length of the CDR3 is 15 residues. Germline V gives CDR1 SNHLY, CDR2 FYNNEI. The CDR3 sequence is CASSGTGDSTGELFF. In DNA form, the CDR3 reads TGTGCCAGCTCGGGGACAGGGGATAGTACCGGGGAGCTGTTTTTT.

J is TRBJ2-1 and V is TRBV12-3 or TRBV12-4; TRBD1 might be the D (5 bases). Trimming pared 1 base from V and 10 bases from J, leaving 5 bases between. The CDR3 has 11 residues. CDR3 bases: TGTGCCAGCAGTTTAGGACAGGAGCAGTTCTTC. This sequence encodes CASSLGQEQFF.

J is TRBJ1-3 and V is TRBV18; D not certain. The CDR3 is 15 residues long. V gave up 3 bases and J gave up 1 base, with 10 bases separating them. The germline CDR1 and CDR2 sequences are KGHSH and LQKENI. The CDR3 is CASSPQSRSGNTIYF. Here the CDR3 DNA reads TGTGCCAGCTCACCTCAAAGTCGGTCTGGAAACACCATATATTTT.

The chain has TRBV28 and TRBJ1-1, with 11 bases that match TRBD1. CDR1 and CDR2 (germline): MDHEN, SYDVKM. The CDR3 is 17 amino acids. The trim removed 5 bases at V and 1 base at J, leaving 9 bases unmatched. This CDR3 reads CASSKRRDRGTNTEAFF. The CDR3, as DNA: TGTGCCAGCAGTAAGCGCCGGGACAGGGGGACGAACACTGAAGCTTTCTTT.

This clone appeared once. The chain couples TRBV3-1 (or the pseudogene TRBV3-2) to TRBJ2-4, with a tentative D call TRBD2 (6 bases). The CDR3 sequence is 16 residues long. V was pared by 2 bases and J by 0 bases, with 11 bases between. The germline CDR1 and CDR2 sequences are LGHDT and YNNKEL (reference sequence). The CDR3 coding sequence is TGTGCCAGCAGCCAATCCGGGAGTATAGCCAAAAACATTCAGTACTTC. Its translation: CASSQSGSIAKNIQYF.